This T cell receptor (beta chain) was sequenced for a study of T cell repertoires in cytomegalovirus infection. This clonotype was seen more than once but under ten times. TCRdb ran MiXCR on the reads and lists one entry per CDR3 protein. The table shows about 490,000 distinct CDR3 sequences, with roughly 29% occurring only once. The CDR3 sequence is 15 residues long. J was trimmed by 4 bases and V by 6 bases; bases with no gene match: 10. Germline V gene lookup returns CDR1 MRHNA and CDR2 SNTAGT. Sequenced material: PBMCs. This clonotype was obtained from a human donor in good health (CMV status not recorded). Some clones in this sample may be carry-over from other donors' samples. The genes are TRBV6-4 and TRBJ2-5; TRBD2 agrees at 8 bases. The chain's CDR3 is CASSPIAGSLETQYF. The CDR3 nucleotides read TGTGCCAGCAGCCCCATAGCGGGGTCCTTAGAGACCCAGTACTTC.